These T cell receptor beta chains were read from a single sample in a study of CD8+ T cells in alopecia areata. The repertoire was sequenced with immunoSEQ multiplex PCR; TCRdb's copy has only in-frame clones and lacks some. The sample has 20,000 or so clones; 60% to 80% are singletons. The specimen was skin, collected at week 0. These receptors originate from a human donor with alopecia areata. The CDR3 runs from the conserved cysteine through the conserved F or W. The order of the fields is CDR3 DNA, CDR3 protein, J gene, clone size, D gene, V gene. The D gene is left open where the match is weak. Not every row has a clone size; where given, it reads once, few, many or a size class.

CDR3 DNA: TGTGCCAGCAGCCGGGACAGAACCTATGGCTACACCTTC
CDR3 protein: CASSRDRTYGYTF
J gene: TRBJ1-2
clone size: .
D gene: TRBD1
V gene: TRBV7-2

CDR3 DNA: TGTGCCAGCAGCGGACTAGCGGGGATCGGGGATGAGCAGTTCTTC
CDR3 protein: CASSGLAGIGDEQFF
J gene: TRBJ2-1
clone size: .
D gene: TRBD2
V gene: TRBV9

CDR3 DNA: TGCGCCAGCAGCCAAGAAGCGACAGGGGTTAATAATGAAAAACTGTTTTTT
CDR3 protein: CASSQEATGVNNEKLFF
J gene: TRBJ1-4
clone size: few
D gene: TRBD1
V gene: TRBV4-3

CDR3 DNA: TGTGCCAGCAGCTTCTCGGCCTCCAATGAGCAGTTCTTC
CDR3 protein: CASSFSASNEQFF
J gene: TRBJ2-1
clone size: few
D gene: .
V gene: TRBV7-9

CDR3 DNA: TGTGCCAGCAGAACCAGGAGGGAAAAACTGTTTTTT
CDR3 protein: CASRTRREKLFF
J gene: TRBJ1-4
clone size: .
D gene: .
V gene: TRBV27

CDR3 DNA: TGTGCCAGCAGAGTCGACAGCCTGGGTGGCTACACCTTC
CDR3 protein: CASRVDSLGGYTF
J gene: TRBJ1-2
clone size: .
D gene: .
V gene: TRBV7-2

CDR3 DNA: TGTGCCAGCAGTAGCCGGGACCGCTACAATGAGCAGTTCTTC
CDR3 protein: CASSSRDRYNEQFF
J gene: TRBJ2-1
clone size: .
D gene: .
V gene: TRBV2

CDR3 DNA: TGTGCCAGCAGCGTATCCGGACAGAACACCGGGGAGCTGTTTTTT
CDR3 protein: CASSVSGQNTGELFF
J gene: TRBJ2-2
clone size: .
D gene: .
V gene: TRBV9

CDR3 DNA: TGCAGCGTCTCACAGGGGTGGTACGATGAGCAGTTCTTC
CDR3 protein: CSVSQGWYDEQFF
J gene: TRBJ2-1
clone size: .
D gene: TRBD1
V gene: TRBV29-1

CDR3 DNA: TGTGCCAGCAGCTTAGTTATCGGATCGGGCACCGGGGAGCTGTTTTTT
CDR3 protein: CASSLVIGSGTGELFF
J gene: TRBJ2-2
clone size: .
D gene: .
V gene: TRBV7-2

CDR3 DNA: TGTGCCAGCAGCCCAACGGGAGACATACGCACAGATACGCAGTATTTT
CDR3 protein: CASSPTGDIRTDTQYF
J gene: TRBJ2-3
clone size: .
D gene: .
V gene: TRBV6-6

CDR3 DNA: TGTGCCAGCAGCCGAGAGAGAGATACGCAGTATTTT
CDR3 protein: CASSRERDTQYF
J gene: TRBJ2-3
clone size: .
D gene: .
V gene: TRBV11-2

CDR3 DNA: TGTGCCAGCAGTCGGACAGGGAACACTGAAGCTTTCTTT
CDR3 protein: CASSRTGNTEAFF
J gene: TRBJ1-1
clone size: .
D gene: TRBD1
V gene: TRBV6-4

CDR3 DNA: TGCAGCGTTGCAGGGCAAACTGCTTTCAATGAGCAGTTCTTC
CDR3 protein: CSVAGQTAFNEQFF
J gene: TRBJ2-1
clone size: .
D gene: .
V gene: TRBV29-1

CDR3 DNA: TGTGCCAGCAGCTTAGCTTTAGGGTCGGGCGCTGAAGCTTTCTTT
CDR3 protein: CASSLALGSGAEAFF
J gene: TRBJ1-1
clone size: .
D gene: .
V gene: TRBV7-7

CDR3 DNA: TGTGCCAGCAGCGTTTCAGACAGGAACTATGGCTACACCTTC
CDR3 protein: CASSVSDRNYGYTF
J gene: TRBJ1-2
clone size: .
D gene: .
V gene: TRBV9

CDR3 DNA: TGTGCCAGCTCACCGATAGCGGGGGCGAACACCGGGGAGCTGTTTTTT
CDR3 protein: CASSPIAGANTGELFF
J gene: TRBJ2-2
clone size: .
D gene: TRBD2
V gene: TRBV18

CDR3 DNA: TGTGCCAGCAGCTTAGGGGGGACCGGGCACAATCAGCCCCAGCATTTT
CDR3 protein: CASSLGGTGHNQPQHF
J gene: TRBJ1-5
clone size: .
D gene: .
V gene: TRBV7-2

CDR3 DNA: TGTGCCAGCAGCGTAGCTACCCACAACCGAGCCTACAATGAGCAGTTCTTC
CDR3 protein: CASSVATHNRAYNEQFF
J gene: TRBJ2-1
clone size: .
D gene: .
V gene: TRBV9

CDR3 DNA: TGTGCCAGCAGCTTCGGACTAGCGGGGGACCACCAAGAGACCCAGTACTTC
CDR3 protein: CASSFGLAGDHQETQYF
J gene: TRBJ2-5
clone size: .
D gene: TRBD2
V gene: TRBV5-5

CDR3 DNA: TGTGCCAGCAGTTACGGGTTCCAGGGGGGTGAGACCCAGTACTTC
CDR3 protein: CASSYGFQGGETQYF
J gene: TRBJ2-5
clone size: .
D gene: .
V gene: TRBV6-6

CDR3 DNA: TGTGCCAGCCTAAGGGAACGAAACACCATATATTTT
CDR3 protein: CASLRERNTIYF
J gene: TRBJ1-3
clone size: .
D gene: .
V gene: TRBV28

CDR3 DNA: TGTGCCAGCAGCTCAGGACAGGGGCCGGCGGCAGATACGCAGTATTTT
CDR3 protein: CASSSGQGPAADTQYF
J gene: TRBJ2-3
clone size: .
D gene: TRBD1
V gene: TRBV5-8

CDR3 DNA: TGTGCCAGCAGCTTAAGGCAGGTCGGCTCTGGGGCCAACGTCCTGACTTTC
CDR3 protein: CASSLRQVGSGANVLTF
J gene: TRBJ2-6
clone size: once
D gene: .
V gene: TRBV7-2

CDR3 DNA: TGTGCCATCGACAGGGGAAGTTATGGCTACACCTTC
CDR3 protein: CAIDRGSYGYTF
J gene: TRBJ1-2
clone size: .
D gene: TRBD1
V gene: TRBV19

CDR3 DNA: TGCGCCAGCAGCTTGGACCTCAATCAGCCCCAGCATTTT
CDR3 protein: CASSLDLNQPQHF
J gene: TRBJ1-5
clone size: .
D gene: .
V gene: TRBV5-1

CDR3 DNA: TGCGCCAGCAGCTTTAAGTCTAGCGGAGGGCTGATAGACACCGGGGAGCTGTTTTTT
CDR3 protein: CASSFKSSGGLIDTGELFF
J gene: TRBJ2-2
clone size: .
D gene: TRBD2
V gene: TRBV5-1

CDR3 DNA: TGTGCCAGCAGCTTAACCGGGGGTGGAGAGACCCAGTACTTC
CDR3 protein: CASSLTGGGETQYF
J gene: TRBJ2-5
clone size: .
D gene: .
V gene: TRBV7-9

CDR3 DNA: TGTGCCAGCAGCCCAGGGGAATTGAGTACTGAAGCTTTCTTT
CDR3 protein: CASSPGELSTEAFF
J gene: TRBJ1-1
clone size: .
D gene: .
V gene: TRBV7-2

CDR3 DNA: TGTGCCAGCAGCCCTTGGCGGGGGCGGGCCGAAACAGATACGCAGTATTTT
CDR3 protein: CASSPWRGRAETDTQYF
J gene: TRBJ2-3
clone size: .
D gene: .
V gene: TRBV7-9

CDR3 DNA: TGCGCCAGCAGCCAAGATCACAGGGGCTATGGCTACACCTTC
CDR3 protein: CASSQDHRGYGYTF
J gene: TRBJ1-2
clone size: .
D gene: TRBD1
V gene: TRBV4-3

CDR3 DNA: TGTGCCAGTAGTAAGATCCGGGGGACACACTATGGCTACACCTTC
CDR3 protein: CASSKIRGTHYGYTF
J gene: TRBJ1-2
clone size: .
D gene: .
V gene: TRBV19

CDR3 DNA: TGTGCCAGTAGTATGTGGGGGGGAGGCACAGATACGCAGTATTTT
CDR3 protein: CASSMWGGGTDTQYF
J gene: TRBJ2-3
clone size: .
D gene: TRBD2
V gene: TRBV19

CDR3 DNA: TGTGCCAGCAGCTCCCTAGGGATTTCTCCCAACAGGAGGGGCTACACCTTC
CDR3 protein: CASSSLGISPNRRGYTF
J gene: TRBJ1-2
clone size: .
D gene: .
V gene: TRBV7-9

CDR3 DNA: TGTGCCAGCAGCGCTCTCGGGGCTGAAGGTTATGGCTACACCTTC
CDR3 protein: CASSALGAEGYGYTF
J gene: TRBJ1-2
clone size: .
D gene: .
V gene: TRBV7-2

CDR3 DNA: TGTGCCAGCAGCTTCCGACAGGGGGCCTACGAGCAGTACTTC
CDR3 protein: CASSFRQGAYEQYF
J gene: TRBJ2-7
clone size: .
D gene: TRBD1
V gene: TRBV5-6

CDR3 DNA: TGTGCCAGCAGCATGGACACTCGCTCCTACAATGAGCAGTTCTTC
CDR3 protein: CASSMDTRSYNEQFF
J gene: TRBJ2-1
clone size: .
D gene: .
V gene: TRBV11-1

CDR3 DNA: TGTGCCAGCAGCTTATGGCAGGAGAACTATGGCTACACCTTC
CDR3 protein: CASSLWQENYGYTF
J gene: TRBJ1-2
clone size: few
D gene: .
V gene: TRBV7-2

CDR3 DNA: TGCAGCGTTGGAGGTGTGGGGACAGGGGCGAGCACAGATACGCAGTATTTT
CDR3 protein: CSVGGVGTGASTDTQYF
J gene: TRBJ2-3
clone size: .
D gene: TRBD1
V gene: TRBV29-1

CDR3 DNA: TGTGCCAGCACCTCAAGCGGGACTGAAGCTTTCTTT
CDR3 protein: CASTSSGTEAFF
J gene: TRBJ1-1
clone size: .
D gene: .
V gene: TRBV6-6

CDR3 DNA: TGTGCCAGCAGCCCTTCCCTGGAGACCCAGTACTTC
CDR3 protein: CASSPSLETQYF
J gene: TRBJ2-5
clone size: .
D gene: .
V gene: TRBV7-9

CDR3 DNA: TGCGCCAGCAACGGTACTGCAGGGGCAGATACGCAGTATTTT
CDR3 protein: CASNGTAGADTQYF
J gene: TRBJ2-3
clone size: few
D gene: .
V gene: TRBV4-3

CDR3 DNA: TGTGCCAGCAGCTTAGCTTCTAGCGGGGTTTACAATGAGCAGTTCTTC
CDR3 protein: CASSLASSGVYNEQFF
J gene: TRBJ2-1
clone size: .
D gene: TRBD2
V gene: TRBV7-2

CDR3 DNA: TGTGCCAGCAGTTTATCGCCTAGCGGTAGCACAGATACGCAGTATTTT
CDR3 protein: CASSLSPSGSTDTQYF
J gene: TRBJ2-3
clone size: .
D gene: TRBD2
V gene: TRBV27

CDR3 DNA: TGTGCCAGCAGCCAAGGGGTCGACGAGCAGTACTTC
CDR3 protein: CASSQGVDEQYF
J gene: TRBJ2-7
clone size: .
D gene: .
V gene: TRBV4-2

CDR3 DNA: TGTGCCAGCAGCGCAGGAGATGCTAACTATGGCTACACCTTC
CDR3 protein: CASSAGDANYGYTF
J gene: TRBJ1-2
clone size: .
D gene: .
V gene: TRBV13

CDR3 DNA: TGTGCCAGCAGCTTGTTGGGCAGGGACTACGAGCAGTACTTC
CDR3 protein: CASSLLGRDYEQYF
J gene: TRBJ2-7
clone size: .
D gene: .
V gene: TRBV5-4

CDR3 DNA: TGCGCCAGCAGCGCCGGGACAGAAGGCACTGAAGCTTTCTTT
CDR3 protein: CASSAGTEGTEAFF
J gene: TRBJ1-1
clone size: .
D gene: TRBD1
V gene: TRBV5-1

CDR3 DNA: TGTGCCAGCGGATACCCGGAGGGAAACACCATATATTTT
CDR3 protein: CASGYPEGNTIYF
J gene: TRBJ1-3
clone size: .
D gene: .
V gene: TRBV6-5

CDR3 DNA: TGTGCCAGTAGTATTGGATTAACAGGGGGAGAAAGCTATGGCTACACCTTC
CDR3 protein: CASSIGLTGGESYGYTF
J gene: TRBJ1-2
clone size: .
D gene: TRBD1
V gene: TRBV19

CDR3 DNA: TGTGCCAGCAGCTCCATTAAGGGGTCCTACAATGATGAGCAGTTCTTC
CDR3 protein: CASSSIKGSYNDEQFF
J gene: TRBJ2-1
clone size: few
D gene: .
V gene: TRBV11-3

CDR3 DNA: TGCAGCGTCCTACGCATGGGTGCCAAAAACATTCAGTACTTC
CDR3 protein: CSVLRMGAKNIQYF
J gene: TRBJ2-4
clone size: .
D gene: .
V gene: TRBV29-1

CDR3 DNA: TGTGCCAGCAGCCCCCTGGGACCCAATGAGCAGTTCTTC
CDR3 protein: CASSPLGPNEQFF
J gene: TRBJ2-1
clone size: .
D gene: .
V gene: TRBV27

CDR3 DNA: TGTGCCAGCAGCTTAAGATTGTCGGGCGGGGAAAGCCTAGCCAAAAACATTCAGTACTTC
CDR3 protein: CASSLRLSGGESLAKNIQYF
J gene: TRBJ2-4
clone size: .
D gene: .
V gene: TRBV7-8